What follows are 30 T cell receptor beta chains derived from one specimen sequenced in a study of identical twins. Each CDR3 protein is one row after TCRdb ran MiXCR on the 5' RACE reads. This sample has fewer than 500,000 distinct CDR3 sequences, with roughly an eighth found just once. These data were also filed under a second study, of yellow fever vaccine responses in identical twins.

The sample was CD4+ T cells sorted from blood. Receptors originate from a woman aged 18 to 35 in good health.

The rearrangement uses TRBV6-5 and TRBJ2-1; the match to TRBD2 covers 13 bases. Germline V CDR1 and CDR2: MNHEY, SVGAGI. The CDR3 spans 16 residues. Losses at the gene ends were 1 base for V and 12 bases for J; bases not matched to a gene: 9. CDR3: CASSYLGTSGRARQFF. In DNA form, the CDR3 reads TGTGCCAGCAGTTACTTAGGCACTAGCGGGAGGGCCAGGCAGTTCTTC.

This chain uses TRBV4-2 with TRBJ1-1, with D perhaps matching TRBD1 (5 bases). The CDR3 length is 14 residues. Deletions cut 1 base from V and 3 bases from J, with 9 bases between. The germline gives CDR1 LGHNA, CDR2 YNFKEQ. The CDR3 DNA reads TGTGCCAGCAGCCAAGCCAGGGCTTACACTGAAGCTTTCTTT. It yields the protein CASSQARAYTEAFF.

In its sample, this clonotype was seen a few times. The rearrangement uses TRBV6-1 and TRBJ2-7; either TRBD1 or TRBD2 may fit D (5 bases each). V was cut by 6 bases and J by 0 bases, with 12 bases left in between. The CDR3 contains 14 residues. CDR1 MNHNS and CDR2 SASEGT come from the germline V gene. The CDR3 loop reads CASSPAGTSYEQYF. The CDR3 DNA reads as TGTGCCAGCAGCCCCGCAGGGACCTCCTACGAGCAGTACTTC.

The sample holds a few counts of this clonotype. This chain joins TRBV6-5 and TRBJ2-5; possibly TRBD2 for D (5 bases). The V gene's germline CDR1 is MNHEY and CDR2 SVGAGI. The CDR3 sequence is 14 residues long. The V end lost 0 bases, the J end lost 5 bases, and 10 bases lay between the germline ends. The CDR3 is CASSYSRDSETQYF. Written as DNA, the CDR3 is TGTGCCAGCAGTTACTCGAGGGATTCGGAGACCCAGTACTTC.

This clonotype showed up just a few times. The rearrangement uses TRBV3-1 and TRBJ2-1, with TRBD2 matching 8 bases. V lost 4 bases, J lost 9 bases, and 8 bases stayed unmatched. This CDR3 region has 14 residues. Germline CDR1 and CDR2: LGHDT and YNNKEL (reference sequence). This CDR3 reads CASSPGTSTSEQFF. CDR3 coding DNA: TGTGCCAGCAGCCCCGGGACTAGTACTAGTGAGCAGTTCTTC.

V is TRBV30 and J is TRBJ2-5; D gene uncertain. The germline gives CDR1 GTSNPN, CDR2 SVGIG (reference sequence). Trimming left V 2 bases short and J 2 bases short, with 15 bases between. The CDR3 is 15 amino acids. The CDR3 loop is CAWSTGQLIQETQYF. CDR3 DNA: TGTGCCTGGAGTACCGGGCAGCTAATACAAGAGACCCAGTACTTC.

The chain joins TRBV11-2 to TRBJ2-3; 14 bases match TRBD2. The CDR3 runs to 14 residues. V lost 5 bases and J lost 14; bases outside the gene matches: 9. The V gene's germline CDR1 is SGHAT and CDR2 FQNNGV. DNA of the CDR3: TGTGCCAGCAGCGTAAGGACTAGCGGGGGGACGGCGTATTTT. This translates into CASSVRTSGGTAYF.

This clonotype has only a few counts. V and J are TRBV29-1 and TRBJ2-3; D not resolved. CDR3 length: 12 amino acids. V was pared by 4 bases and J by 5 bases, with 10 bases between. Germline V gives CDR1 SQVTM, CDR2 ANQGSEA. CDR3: CSVGIGGDTQYF. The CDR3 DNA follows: TGCAGCGTTGGGATTGGTGGAGATACGCAGTATTTT.

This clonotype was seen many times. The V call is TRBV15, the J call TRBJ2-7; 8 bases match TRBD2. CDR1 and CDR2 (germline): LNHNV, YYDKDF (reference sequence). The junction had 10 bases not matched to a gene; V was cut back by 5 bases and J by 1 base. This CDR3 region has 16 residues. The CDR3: CATSPTGGGTSYEQYF. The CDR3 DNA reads TGTGCCACCAGCCCTACGGGCGGGGGGACTTCCTACGAGCAGTACTTC.

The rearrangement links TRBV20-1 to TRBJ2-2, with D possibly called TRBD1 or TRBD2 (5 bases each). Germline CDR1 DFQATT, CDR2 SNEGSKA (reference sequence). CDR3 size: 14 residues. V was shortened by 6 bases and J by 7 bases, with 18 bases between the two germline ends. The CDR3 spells CSARGESVYGELFF. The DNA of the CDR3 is TGCAGTGCCCGAGGGGAGAGTGTGTACGGGGAGCTGTTTTTT.

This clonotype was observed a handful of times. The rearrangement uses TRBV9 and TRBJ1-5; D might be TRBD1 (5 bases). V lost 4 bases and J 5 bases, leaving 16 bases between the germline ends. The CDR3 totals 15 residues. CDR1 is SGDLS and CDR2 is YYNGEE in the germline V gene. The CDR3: CASSPHGDGDQPQHF. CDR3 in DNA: TGTGCCAGCAGCCCCCATGGGGACGGGGATCAGCCCCAGCATTTT.

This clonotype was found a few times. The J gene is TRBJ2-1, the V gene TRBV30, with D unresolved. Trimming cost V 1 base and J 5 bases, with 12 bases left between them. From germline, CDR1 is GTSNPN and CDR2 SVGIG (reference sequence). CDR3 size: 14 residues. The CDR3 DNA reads TGTGCCTGGAGTGGGGATTTAATGGACAATGAGCAGTTCTTC. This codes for CAWSGDLMDNEQFF.

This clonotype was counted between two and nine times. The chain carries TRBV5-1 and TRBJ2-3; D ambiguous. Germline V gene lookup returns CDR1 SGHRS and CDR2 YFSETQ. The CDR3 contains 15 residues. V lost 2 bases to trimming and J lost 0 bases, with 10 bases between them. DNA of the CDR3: TGCGCCAGCAGCTTTCGTGACGGTAGCACAGATACGCAGTATTTT. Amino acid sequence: CASSFRDGSTDTQYF.

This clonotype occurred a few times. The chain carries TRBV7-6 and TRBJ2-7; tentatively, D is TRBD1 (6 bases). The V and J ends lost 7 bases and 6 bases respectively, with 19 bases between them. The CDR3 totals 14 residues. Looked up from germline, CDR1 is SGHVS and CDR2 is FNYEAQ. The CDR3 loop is CASKLSAGVGEQYF. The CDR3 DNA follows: TGTGCCAGCAAGCTTAGTGCAGGGGTAGGCGAGCAGTACTTC.

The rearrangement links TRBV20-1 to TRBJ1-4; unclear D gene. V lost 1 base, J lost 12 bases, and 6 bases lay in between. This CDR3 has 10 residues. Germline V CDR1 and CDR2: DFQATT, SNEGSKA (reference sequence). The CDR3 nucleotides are TGCAGTGCTAGAGGAAGCCAACTGTTTTTT. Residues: CSARGSQLFF.

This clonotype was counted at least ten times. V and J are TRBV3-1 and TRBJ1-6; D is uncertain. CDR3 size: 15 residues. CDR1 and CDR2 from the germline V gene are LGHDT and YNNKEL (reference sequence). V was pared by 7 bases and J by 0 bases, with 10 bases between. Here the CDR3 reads CASTSGSSYNSPLHF. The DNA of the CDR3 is TGTGCCAGCACCTCGGGAAGCTCCTATAATTCACCCCTCCACTTT.

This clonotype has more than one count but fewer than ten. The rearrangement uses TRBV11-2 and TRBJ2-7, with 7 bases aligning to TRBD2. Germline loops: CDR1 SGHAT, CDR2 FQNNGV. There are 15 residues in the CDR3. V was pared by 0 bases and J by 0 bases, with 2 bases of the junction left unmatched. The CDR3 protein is CASSLELALSYEQYF. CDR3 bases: TGTGCCAGCAGCTTAGAACTAGCGCTCTCCTACGAGCAGTACTTC.

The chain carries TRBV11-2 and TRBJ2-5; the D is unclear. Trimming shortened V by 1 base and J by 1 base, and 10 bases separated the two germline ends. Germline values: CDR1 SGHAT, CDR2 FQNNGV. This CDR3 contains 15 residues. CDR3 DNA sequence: TGTGCCAGCAGCTTAGGTGGGATACTCCAAGAGACCCAGTACTTC. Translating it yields CASSLGGILQETQYF. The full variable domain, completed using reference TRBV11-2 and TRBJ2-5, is EAGVAQSPRYKIIEKRQSVAFWCNPISGHATLYWYQQILGQGPKLLIQFQNNGVVDDSQLPKDRFSAERLKGVDSTLKIQPAKLEDSAVYLCASSLGGILQETQYFGPGTRLLVL.

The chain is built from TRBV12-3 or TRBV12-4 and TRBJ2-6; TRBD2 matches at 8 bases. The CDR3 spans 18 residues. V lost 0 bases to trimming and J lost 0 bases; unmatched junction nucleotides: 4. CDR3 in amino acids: CASSLAAGGVSGANVLTF. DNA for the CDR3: TGTGCCAGCAGTTTAGCGGCGGGAGGAGTCTCTGGGGCCAACGTCCTGACTTTC.

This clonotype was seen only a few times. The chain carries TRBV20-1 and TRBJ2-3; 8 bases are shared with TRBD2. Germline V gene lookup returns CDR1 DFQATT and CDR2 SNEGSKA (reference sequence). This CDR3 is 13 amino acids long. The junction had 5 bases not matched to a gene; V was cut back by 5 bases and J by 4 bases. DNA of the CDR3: TGCAGTGCTTGGTTAGCGGGACCAGATACGCAGTATTTT. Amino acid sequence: CSAWLAGPDTQYF.

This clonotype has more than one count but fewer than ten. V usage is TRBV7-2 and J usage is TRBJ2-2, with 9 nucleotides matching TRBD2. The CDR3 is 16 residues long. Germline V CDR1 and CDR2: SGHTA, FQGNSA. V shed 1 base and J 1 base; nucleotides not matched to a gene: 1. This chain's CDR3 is CASSLVTSGNTGELFF. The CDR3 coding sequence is TGTGCCAGCAGCTTAGTGACTAGCGGGAACACCGGGGAGCTGTTTTTT. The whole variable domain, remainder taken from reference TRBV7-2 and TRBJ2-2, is GAGVSQSPSNKVTEKGKDVELRCDPISGHTALYWYRQSLGQGLEFLIYFQGNSAPDKSGLPSDRFSAERTGGSVSTLTIQRTQQEDSAVYLCASSLVTSGNTGELFFGEGSRLTVL.

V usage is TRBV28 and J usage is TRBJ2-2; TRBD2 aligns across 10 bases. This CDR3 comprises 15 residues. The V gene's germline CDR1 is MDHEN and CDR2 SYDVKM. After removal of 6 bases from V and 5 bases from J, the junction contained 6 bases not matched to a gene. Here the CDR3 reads CASSQSSGRTGELFF. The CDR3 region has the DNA TGTGCCAGCAGCCAATCTAGCGGGAGAACCGGGGAGCTGTTTTTT.

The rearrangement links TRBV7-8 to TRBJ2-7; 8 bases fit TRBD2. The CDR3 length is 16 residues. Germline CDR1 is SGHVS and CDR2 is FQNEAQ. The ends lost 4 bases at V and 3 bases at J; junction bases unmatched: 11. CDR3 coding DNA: TGTGCCAGCAGCTCAGAGCGGCCGGGAGGGAACTACGAGCAGTACTTC. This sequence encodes CASSSERPGGNYEQYF.

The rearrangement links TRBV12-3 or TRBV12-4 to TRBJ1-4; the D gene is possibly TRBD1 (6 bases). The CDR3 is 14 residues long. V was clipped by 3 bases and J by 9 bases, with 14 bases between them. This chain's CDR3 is CASSLPGAKKKLFF. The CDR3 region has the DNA TGTGCCAGCAGTTTGCCAGGGGCAAAAAAAAAACTGTTTTTT.

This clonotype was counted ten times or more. The CDR3 sequence: CASSLERGSKEQFF. The CDR3 bases are TGTGCCAGCAGCTTAGAACGGGGTAGTAAGGAGCAGTTCTTC. V is TRBV11-2 and J is TRBJ2-1, with a possible D match to TRBD2 (5 bases). Germline CDR1 is SGHAT and CDR2 is FQNNGV. This CDR3 is built from 14 residues. V was trimmed by 0 bases and J by 10 bases, leaving 13 bases between them.

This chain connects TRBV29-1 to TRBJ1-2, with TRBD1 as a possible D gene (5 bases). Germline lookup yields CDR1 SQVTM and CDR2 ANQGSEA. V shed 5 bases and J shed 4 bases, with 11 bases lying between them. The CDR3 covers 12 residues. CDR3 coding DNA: TGCAGCGTTTCAGCCGGGGGCTATGGCTACACCTTC. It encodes CSVSAGGYGYTF.

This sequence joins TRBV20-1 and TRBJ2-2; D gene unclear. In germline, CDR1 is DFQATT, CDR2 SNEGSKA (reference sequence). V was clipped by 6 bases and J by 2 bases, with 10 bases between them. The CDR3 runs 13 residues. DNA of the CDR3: TGCAGTGCCCAAACTCCAAACACCGGGGAGCTGTTTTTT. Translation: CSAQTPNTGELFF.

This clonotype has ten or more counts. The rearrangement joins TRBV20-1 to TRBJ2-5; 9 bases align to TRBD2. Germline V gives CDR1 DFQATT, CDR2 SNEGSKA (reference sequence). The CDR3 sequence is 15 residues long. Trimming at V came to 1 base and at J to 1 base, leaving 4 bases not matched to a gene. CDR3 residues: CSARVLAGSQETQYF. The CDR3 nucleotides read TGCAGTGCTAGAGTCCTAGCGGGGTCCCAAGAGACCCAGTACTTC.

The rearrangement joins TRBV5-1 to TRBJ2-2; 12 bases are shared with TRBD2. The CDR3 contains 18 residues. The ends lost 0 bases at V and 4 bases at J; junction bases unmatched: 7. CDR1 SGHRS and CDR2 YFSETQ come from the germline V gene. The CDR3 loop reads CASSLASSGRAVTGELFF. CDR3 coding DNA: TGCGCCAGCAGCTTGGCCTCTAGCGGGAGGGCCGTCACCGGGGAGCTGTTTTTT.

The CDR3 DNA is TGTGCCAGCAGCAAGACGGGACTAGCGGTCAATGAGCAGTTCTTC. Protein: CASSKTGLAVNEQFF. This chain uses TRBV6-1 with TRBJ2-1, with 11 positions matching TRBD2. CDR1 and CDR2 (germline): MNHNS, SASEGT. V lost 6 bases to trimming and J lost 6 bases; unmatched junction nucleotides: 7. The CDR3 is 15 amino acids.